Presented here are 23 T cell receptor beta chains from one specimen sequenced in a study of blood T cell repertoires in COVID-19. Method: immunoSEQ multiplex PCR; TCRdb's copy keeps in-frame clones and lacks some. The profile shows over 60,000 clones, over 75% of them singletons. Source material: peripheral blood. Source of these receptors: a man aged 65-85 years with active or convalescent COVID-19.

The CDR3 nucleotides are TGCGCCAGCAGCCTAATAGGAGCCCAAGGTGGCTACACCTTC. Amino acids: CASSLIGAQGGYTF. The gene calls are TRBV5-1 and TRBJ1-2; D is undetermined. The ends were cut back, 4 bases at V and 7 bases at J, with 17 bases in the middle. This CDR3 is 14 amino acids long. Germline CDR1 is SGHRS and CDR2 is YFSETQ.

J is TRBJ1-2 and V is TRBV28; 7 bases are shared with TRBD1. Trimming removed 10 bases from V and 7 bases from J; junction bases left unmatched: 12. This CDR3 is 13 amino acids long. Germline values: CDR1 MDHEN, CDR2 SYDVKM. The CDR3 coding sequence is TGTGCCACCCTACCTGAGGGGGCTGGTGGCTACACCTTC. Protein: CATLPEGAGGYTF.

The gene calls are TRBV19 and TRBJ2-3; unclear D gene. CDR1 is LNHDA and CDR2 is SQIVND in the germline V gene (reference sequence). With 7 bases removed from V and 2 bases from J, the gap between germline ends came to 7 bases. CDR3 length equals 12 residues. The CDR3 protein is CASTGPTDTQYF. In nucleotides, the CDR3 is TGTGCCAGTACAGGCCCCACAGATACGCAGTATTTT.

The V and J genes are TRBV12-3 or TRBV12-4 and TRBJ1-5, with D unresolved. V lost 4 bases and J 5 bases, leaving 3 bases between the germline ends. There are 11 residues in the CDR3. CDR3 bases: TGTGCCAGCAGTTCCGATCAGCCCCAGCATTTT. It translates to CASSSDQPQHF.

The chain combines TRBV24-1 with TRBJ2-2; 9 bases agree with TRBD1. J gave up 7 bases and V 9 bases, and 2 bases lay outside the gene matches. Germline lookup yields CDR1 KGHDR and CDR2 SFDVKD. The CDR3 is 12 residues long. The CDR3: CATGTGNGELFF. CDR3 sequence (DNA): TGTGCCACCGGGACAGGGAACGGGGAGCTGTTTTTT.

This clone was seen a single time. The J gene is TRBJ1-1, the V gene TRBV6-5; maybe TRBD1 (5 bases). Trimming cost V 8 bases and J 0 bases, with 13 bases left between them. From germline, CDR1 is MNHEY and CDR2 SVGAGI. The CDR3 spans 14 residues. The CDR3 region has the DNA TGTGCCAGCCAAAGCTTAGGGGTGAACACTGAAGCTTTCTTT. Its protein is CASQSLGVNTEAFF.

The rearrangement joins TRBV5-4 to TRBJ2-7; perhaps TRBD2 as D (5 bases). V lost 4 bases, J lost 5 bases, and 13 bases lay in between. Germline CDR1 SGHNT, CDR2 YYREEE (reference sequence). This CDR3 spans 13 amino acids. The CDR3, as DNA: TGTGCCAGCAGCCTGAACGGGGTACACGAGCAGTACTTC. Amino acid sequence: CASSLNGVHEQYF.

The chain is built from TRBV6-6 and TRBJ2-1; 9 bases align to TRBD1. This CDR3 has 14 amino acids. Germline CDR1 reads MNHNY; CDR2 reads SVGAGI (reference sequence). Trimming at V came to 5 bases and at J to 5 bases, leaving 4 bases not matched to a gene. CDR3 sequence reads: CASSKGQGDNEQFF. For the CDR3, the DNA is TGTGCCAGCAGTAAGGGACAGGGTGACAATGAGCAGTTCTTC.

The J gene is TRBJ2-7, the V gene TRBV6-5, with 9 bases aligning to TRBD2. This CDR3 is 15 amino acids long. Trimming removed 5 bases from V and 4 bases from J; junction bases left unmatched: 9. Germline CDR1 is MNHEY and CDR2 is SVGAGI. The DNA of the CDR3 is TGTGCCAGCAGTCTATTAGCGGGAGCCGGGTACGAGCAGTACTTC. Its protein product is CASSLLAGAGYEQYF.

J is TRBJ2-1 and V is TRBV28, with 10 bases lining up with TRBD2. V shed 5 bases, J shed 10 bases, and the junction held 8 bases outside the gene matches. Per germline, CDR1 MDHEN and CDR2 SYDVKM. There are 14 residues in the CDR3. The CDR3 here is CASSPLAGVGEQFF. The CDR3 DNA is TGTGCCAGCAGTCCTCTAGCGGGAGTCGGGGAGCAGTTCTTC.

Here the CDR3 reads CASSLGLAGNTDTQYF. CDR3 DNA sequence: TGTGCCAGCAGCTTGGGGCTAGCGGGAAACACAGATACGCAGTATTTT. The chain employs TRBV5-6 and TRBJ2-3; 9 bases match TRBD2. With V trimmed by 0 bases and J by 2 bases, 4 bases remained unmatched. This CDR3 contains 16 residues. Germline V gene sequence: CDR1 SGHDT, CDR2 YYEEEE.

The chain has TRBV7-2 and TRBJ2-1; TRBD1 agrees at 9 bases. The CDR3 loop spans 15 amino acids. Trimming cost V 5 bases and J 8 bases; bases outside gene matches: 10. Germline-derived CDR1 and CDR2 are SGHTA and FQGNSA. The CDR3 DNA reads TGTGCCAGCAGCCCCTCTCGGGGACAGGGACATGAGCAGTTCTTC. This sequence encodes CASSPSRGQGHEQFF. Using reference TRBV7-2 and TRBJ2-1 for the parts outside the CDR3, the full variable domain is GAGVSQSPSNKVTEKGKDVELRCDPISGHTALYWYRQSLGQGLEFLIYFQGNSAPDKSGLPSDRFSAERTGGSVSTLTIQRTQQEDSAVYLCASSPSRGQGHEQFFGPGTRLTVL.

This rearrangement joins TRBV18 to TRBJ2-1; 8 nucleotides align to TRBD1. The junction had 7 bases not matched to a gene; V was cut back by 3 bases and J by 9 bases. Germline CDR1 and CDR2: KGHSH and LQKENI. CDR3 size: 14 residues. The CDR3 sequence: CASSPQQGDSEQFF. DNA for the CDR3: TGTGCCAGCTCACCGCAACAGGGGGACAGTGAGCAGTTCTTC.

CDR3 region: CASSLMQGTYGYTF. CDR3 in DNA: TGTGCCAGCAGCTTGATGCAGGGAACCTATGGCTACACCTTC. The chain joins TRBV5-6 to TRBJ1-2; perhaps TRBD1 as D (5 bases). This CDR3 region has 14 residues. From germline, CDR1 is SGHDT and CDR2 YYEEEE. Deletions cut 1 base from V and 4 bases from J, with 11 bases between. Using reference TRBV5-6 and TRBJ1-2 for the parts outside the CDR3, the full variable domain is DAGVTQSPTHLIKTRGQQVTLRCSPKSGHDTVSWYQQALGQGPQFIFQYYEEEERQRGNFPDRFSGHQFPNYSSELNVNALLLGDSALYLCASSLMQGTYGYTFGSGTRLTVV.

The chain uses TRBV2 and TRBJ2-1; TRBD2 matches at 12 bases. The germline V gene has CDR1 SNHLY and CDR2 FYNNEI. The trim removed 6 bases at V and 16 bases at J, leaving 4 bases unmatched. CDR3 length: 11 residues. CDR3 protein: CASSLAGGGFF. As DNA, the CDR3 is TGTGCCAGCAGCCTAGCGGGAGGGGGATTCTTC.

The chain recombines TRBV5-1 with TRBJ2-7, with 10 bases identical to TRBD2. The germline gives CDR1 SGHRS, CDR2 YFSETQ. This CDR3 region has 15 residues. The V gene end was trimmed by 4 bases and the J gene end by 6 bases; junction bases not matched to a gene: 10. The CDR3 protein is CASSDGSIAGGEQYF. Here the CDR3 DNA reads TGCGCCAGCAGCGATGGGAGTATAGCGGGAGGCGAGCAGTACTTC.

The rearrangement joins TRBV2 to TRBJ2-1; 8 nucleotides line up with TRBD2. This CDR3 has 15 amino acids. Germline V CDR1 and CDR2: SNHLY, FYNNEI. V gave up 1 base and J gave up 2 bases; unmatched junction bases: 1. CDR3 sequence (DNA): TGTGCCAGCAGTGAAGAGGGACTAGCCTACAATGAGCAGTTCTTC. Translated: CASSEEGLAYNEQFF.

This rearrangement joins TRBV29-1 to TRBJ2-7; D possibly corresponds to TRBD1 (6 bases). Germline V gives CDR1 SQVTM, CDR2 ANQGSEA. The length of the CDR3 is 13 residues. Trimming shortened V by 6 bases and J by 6 bases, and 18 bases separated the two germline ends. The DNA for the CDR3 is TGCAGCGTCGGACCAGGGGTGTTGTCCGAGCAGTACTTC. It is translated as CSVGPGVLSEQYF.

This sequence joins TRBV12-3 or TRBV12-4 and TRBJ2-1, with 8 bases that match TRBD2. Losses at the gene ends were 3 bases for V and 8 bases for J; bases not matched to a gene: 3. This CDR3 has 13 residues. DNA for the CDR3: TGTGCCAGCAGTTTCTCCGGGAGGGATGAGCAGTTCTTC. Translating gives CASSFSGRDEQFF.

This clone was seen a single time. The chain is built from TRBV5-1 and TRBJ1-2; 7 bases align to TRBD1. The CDR3 spans 16 residues. Germline V lookup: CDR1 SGHRS, CDR2 YFSETQ. Trimming at V came to 0 bases and at J to 5 bases, leaving 10 bases not matched to a gene. CDR3 residues: CASSLGPPIQGYGYTF. The CDR3 DNA sequence: TGCGCCAGCAGCTTGGGCCCACCGATACAGGGGTATGGCTACACCTTC.

Only one count was recorded for this clone. V is TRBV6-5 and J is TRBJ2-5, with 8 bases aligning to TRBD1. This CDR3 contains 14 residues. With 4 bases clipped from V and 5 bases from J, the junction kept 6 bases outside the gene matches. The germline V gene encodes CDR1 MNHEY and CDR2 SVGAGI. CDR3: CASSLTGVGETQYF. CDR3 DNA: TGTGCCAGCAGTTTGACAGGGGTAGGCGAGACCCAGTACTTC.

This chain links TRBV6-5 with TRBJ2-1; 8 bases match TRBD2. Trimming took 6 bases from V and 4 from J; bases not matched to a gene: 8. Germline assignment: CDR1 MNHEY and CDR2 SVGAGI. The CDR3 contains 15 residues. CDR3 bases: TGTGCCAGCAGACCAAGACTAGCGTCTTACAATGAGCAGTTCTTC. Amino acid sequence: CASRPRLASYNEQFF.

The genes are TRBV30 and TRBJ2-2; possibly TRBD1 for D (6 bases). CDR1 and CDR2 from the germline V gene are GTSNPN and SVGIG (reference sequence). The CDR3 length is 15 residues. V dropped 0 bases and J dropped 5 bases, with 13 bases sitting between them. The CDR3 loop reads CAWSVLGAGTGELFF. The CDR3 nucleotides read TGTGCCTGGAGTGTACTGGGGGCAGGTACCGGGGAGCTGTTTTTT.